These 15 T cell receptor beta chains were all obtained from the same sample, sequenced in a study of blood T cells in healthy people across ages. A second PCR, run for about 6 to 11 cycles, used a sample-barcoded 5' primer plus a J-beta primer mix. MiXCR was run by TCRdb on the 5' RACE reads, yielding one entry per CDR3 protein. The sample contains over 1.5 million distinct CDR3 sequences, around half of which appear only once. Specimen: blood. The receptor source for this set is a woman aged 40-49 years in good health.

This clonotype appeared a few times. The chain employs TRBV28 and TRBJ2-7, with D tentatively TRBD1 (5 bases). Germline lookup yields CDR1 MDHEN and CDR2 SYDVKM. V dropped 7 bases and J dropped 0 bases, with 13 bases sitting between them. This CDR3 has 14 amino acids. CDR3 in DNA: TGTGCCAGCACCCAGGGTAGCTTCTCCTACGAGCAGTACTTC. Translation gives CASTQGSFSYEQYF.

The chain employs TRBV5-6 and TRBJ2-1; 8 bases agree with TRBD1. The germline gives CDR1 SGHDT, CDR2 YYEEEE. With V trimmed by 5 bases and J by 13 bases, 17 bases remained unmatched. This CDR3 has 15 residues. The chain's CDR3 is CASSPGTGIRKDQFF. In nucleotides, the CDR3 is TGTGCCAGCAGTCCCGGGACAGGCATCCGCAAGGACCAGTTCTTC.

V gene TRBV5-1 combines with J gene TRBJ2-3; D may be TRBD1 (6 bases). This CDR3 has 15 residues. The V end was cut by 7 bases, the J end by 2 bases, with 17 bases between. From germline, CDR1 is SGHRS and CDR2 YFSETQ. The CDR3 sequence is CASGLGDTYTDTQYF. CDR3 in DNA: TGCGCCAGCGGACTGGGGGACACCTACACAGATACGCAGTATTTT.

The V gene is TRBV28, the J gene TRBJ2-1; D possibly matches TRBD1 or TRBD2 (5 bases each). V gave up 9 bases and J gave up 7 bases, with 16 bases separating them. CDR1 is MDHEN, CDR2 SYDVKM, per germline. The CDR3 consists of 13 residues. Here the CDR3 DNA reads TGTGCCAGTTTGGGACCCCCAGGGAATGAGCAGTTCTTC. This codes for CASLGPPGNEQFF.

The chain uses TRBV27 and TRBJ1-5; D might be TRBD1 (5 bases). Trimming pared 3 bases from V and 2 bases from J, leaving 11 bases between. Germline loops: CDR1 MNHEY, CDR2 SMNVEV (reference sequence). This CDR3 has 15 residues. CDR3 protein: CASSFQGWGNQPQHF. The CDR3 DNA follows: TGTGCCAGCAGTTTCCAGGGCTGGGGCAATCAGCCCCAGCATTTT.

Only a few counts were recorded for this clonotype. This could be a read error, since a much larger clone is one nucleotide away. The chain joins TRBV12-3 or TRBV12-4 to TRBJ1-2; D gene ambiguous. V was trimmed by 1 base and J by 2 bases, leaving 8 bases between them. CDR3 size: 14 residues. CDR3 amino acids: CASSLGGINYGYTF. The CDR3 bases are TGTGCCAGCAGTTTAGGAGGGATCAACTATGGCTACACCTTC.

The chain links TRBV20-1 to TRBJ2-5, with TRBD1 identical over 7 bases. V gave up 5 bases and J gave up 0 bases; unmatched junction bases: 6. The CDR3 loop spans 14 amino acids. Germline V gives CDR1 DFQATT, CDR2 SNEGSKA (reference sequence). The CDR3 DNA sequence: TGCAGTGCTGGTTCGGGACAGTACCAAGAGACCCAGTACTTC. Amino acid sequence: CSAGSGQYQETQYF.

The chain recombines TRBV7-9 with TRBJ1-2, with 8 bases lining up with TRBD1. CDR1 SEHNR and CDR2 FQNEAQ come from the germline V gene (reference sequence). The CDR3 extends over 16 amino acids. V lost 1 base to trimming and J lost 5 bases; unmatched junction nucleotides: 9. Written as DNA, the CDR3 is TGTGCCAGCAGCTTAGGGGCGGGACAGGATTCATATGGCTACACCTTC. This translates into CASSLGAGQDSYGYTF.

The genes are TRBV10-3 and TRBJ1-6; no definite D call. The CDR3 spans 15 residues. Germline V lookup: CDR1 ENHRY, CDR2 SYGVKD. The germline V and J ends were trimmed by 2 bases and 7 bases, with 12 bases remaining between them. Here the CDR3 reads CAISEGQPQNSPLHF. The DNA for the CDR3 is TGTGCCATCAGTGAGGGCCAGCCCCAAAATTCACCCCTCCACTTT.

The chain is built from TRBV6-1 and TRBJ1-5; no firm D call. Germline CDR1 MNHNS, CDR2 SASEGT. This CDR3 comprises 14 residues. Trimming took off 1 base at V and 4 bases at J, with 8 bases between the two ends. The chain's CDR3 is CASSEDGWNQPQHF. The DNA of the CDR3 is TGTGCCAGCAGTGAAGACGGTTGGAATCAGCCCCAGCATTTT.

Of note for this clonotype: The junction shows a germline mismatch at one end, possibly a read error. The rearrangement joins TRBV10-3 to TRBJ2-4, with D maybe TRBD1 (5 bases). The J call may be wrong; the DNA end is better matched by TRBJ2-5. CDR3 length: 16 amino acids. The germline V gene encodes CDR1 ENHRY and CDR2 SYGVKD. The CDR3 DNA follows: TGTGCCATCAGTGCTTTTAAAGGGGTGGGCCAAGGGACCCAGTACTTC. Translation gives CAISAFKGVGQGTQYF.

About this clonotype: Its ends do not fully match the called genes, so a read error is possible. The chain combines TRBV7-7 with TRBJ2-7; D may match TRBD1 or TRBD2 (5 bases each). The last part of the DNA fits TRBJ2-5 better; the J call may be wrong. The CDR3 sequence is 14 residues long. Germline loops: CDR1 SSHAT, CDR2 FNYEAQ (reference sequence). CDR3 loop: CASSWGSSGETQYF. CDR3 nucleotide sequence: TGTGCTAGCAGCTGGGGCAGTTCGGGGGAGACCCAGTACTTC.

The chain uses TRBV9 and TRBJ1-2, with D unclear. V dropped 2 bases and J dropped 2 bases, with 13 bases sitting between them. There are 15 residues in the CDR3. Germline V gives CDR1 SGDLS, CDR2 YYNGEE. The CDR3 loop is CASSVMGSINYGYTF. The CDR3 bases are TGTGCCAGCAGCGTCATGGGGTCAATAAACTATGGCTACACCTTC.

This clonotype was picked up a small number of times. The chain recombines TRBV27 with TRBJ1-4; TRBD1 matches 7 bases. The V and J ends lost 6 bases and 10 bases, in that order; junction bases with no gene match: 8. Per germline, CDR1 MNHEY and CDR2 SMNVEV (reference sequence). The CDR3 runs 13 residues. CDR3 DNA sequence: TGTGCCAGCAGCGACAGGGCCATCCGAAAACTGTTTTTT. Its translation: CASSDRAIRKLFF.

This CDR3 reads CASSLLPKARAKNIQYF. CDR3 DNA sequence: TGTGCCAGCTCACTTCTACCAAAAGCGCGTGCCAAAAACATTCAGTACTTC. This chain connects TRBV18 to TRBJ2-4, with D uncertain. Germline V gene lookup returns CDR1 KGHSH and CDR2 LQKENI. V lost 4 bases to trimming and J lost 1 base, with 17 bases between them. This CDR3 has 17 amino acids.